This entry describes one T cell receptor (beta chain). Its antigen is still unknown. The data derive from a study of cytomegalovirus exposure and HLA in healthy donors. CDR1 and CDR2 (germline): SGDLS, YYNGEE. The CDR3 spans 17 residues. V shed 3 bases and J 9 bases; nucleotides not matched to a gene: 17. The PCR was carried out with 60 Vbeta primers and 13 Jbeta primers. Assay used: immunoSEQ multiplex PCR; TCRdb lists only in-frame clones, some missing. The data show 120,000 or so clones, with about 80% seen just once and around 8% held by the top ten. Study outcomes and limitations: Only CMV serostatus was available as immune exposure information. Follow-up analysis found HLA locus-dependent TCR association rates, highest for DRB1 and lowest for HLA-C. Several V segments, TRBV6-2 and TRBV6-3 among them, could not be told apart and were dropped.

Healthy bone marrow donors made up the donor group. This sequence originates from a female donor in good health and CMV-seropositive. The specimen sequenced was PBMCs. The V and J genes are TRBV9 and TRBJ2-1, with 8 bases identical to TRBD2. CDR3 nucleotide sequence: TGTGCCAGCAGCGATCCTCCTGGGGGGACTAGGGGGGGTGAGCAGTTCTTC. Translated: CASSDPPGGTRGGEQFF.